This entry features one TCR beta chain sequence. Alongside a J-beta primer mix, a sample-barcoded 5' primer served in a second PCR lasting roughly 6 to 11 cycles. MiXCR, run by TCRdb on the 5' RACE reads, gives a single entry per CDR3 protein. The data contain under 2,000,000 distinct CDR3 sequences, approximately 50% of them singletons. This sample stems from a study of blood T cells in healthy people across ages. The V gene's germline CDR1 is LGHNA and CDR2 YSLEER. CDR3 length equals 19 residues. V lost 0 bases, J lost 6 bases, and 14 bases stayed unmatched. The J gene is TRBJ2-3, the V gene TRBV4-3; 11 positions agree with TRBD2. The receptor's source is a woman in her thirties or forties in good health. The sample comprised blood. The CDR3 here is CASSQDWDSGGAYGDTQYF. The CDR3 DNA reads TGCGCCAGCAGCCAAGACTGGGATAGCGGGGGGGCCTATGGTGATACGCAGTATTTT.